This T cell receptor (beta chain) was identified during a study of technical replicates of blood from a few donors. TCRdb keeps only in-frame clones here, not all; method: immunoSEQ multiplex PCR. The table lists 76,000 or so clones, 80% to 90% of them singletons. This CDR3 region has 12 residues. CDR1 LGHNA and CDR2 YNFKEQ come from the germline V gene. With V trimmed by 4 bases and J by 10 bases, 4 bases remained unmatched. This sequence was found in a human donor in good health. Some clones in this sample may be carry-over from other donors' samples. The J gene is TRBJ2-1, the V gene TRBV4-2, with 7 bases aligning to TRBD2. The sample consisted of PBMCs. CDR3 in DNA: TGTGCCAGCAGCCCAAACGGGAGGGAGCAGTTCTTC. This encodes CASSPNGREQFF.